Sequencing of this TCR beta chain was carried out in a study of cytomegalovirus exposure and HLA in healthy donors. The PCR used 60 Vbeta and 13 Jbeta primers. Clones were read by immunoSEQ multiplex PCR, and TCRdb kept only the in-frame ones, dropping some. The sample lists 150,000 to 200,000 clones, about four fifths occurring once. The V and J ends lost 7 bases and 8 bases, in that order; junction bases with no gene match: 11. The CDR3 is 15 residues long. From germline, CDR1 is LNHDA and CDR2 SQIVND (reference sequence). The sample consisted of PBMCs. V gene TRBV19 combines with J gene TRBJ1-4, with 9 bases that match TRBD1. The sequence derives from a woman aged 45-59 years in good health and CMV-seronegative. CDR3 nucleotide sequence: TGTGCCAGTACCCCGGACAGGGGAGTGTCCGAAAAACTGTTTTTT. Translating gives CASTPDRGVSEKLFF.